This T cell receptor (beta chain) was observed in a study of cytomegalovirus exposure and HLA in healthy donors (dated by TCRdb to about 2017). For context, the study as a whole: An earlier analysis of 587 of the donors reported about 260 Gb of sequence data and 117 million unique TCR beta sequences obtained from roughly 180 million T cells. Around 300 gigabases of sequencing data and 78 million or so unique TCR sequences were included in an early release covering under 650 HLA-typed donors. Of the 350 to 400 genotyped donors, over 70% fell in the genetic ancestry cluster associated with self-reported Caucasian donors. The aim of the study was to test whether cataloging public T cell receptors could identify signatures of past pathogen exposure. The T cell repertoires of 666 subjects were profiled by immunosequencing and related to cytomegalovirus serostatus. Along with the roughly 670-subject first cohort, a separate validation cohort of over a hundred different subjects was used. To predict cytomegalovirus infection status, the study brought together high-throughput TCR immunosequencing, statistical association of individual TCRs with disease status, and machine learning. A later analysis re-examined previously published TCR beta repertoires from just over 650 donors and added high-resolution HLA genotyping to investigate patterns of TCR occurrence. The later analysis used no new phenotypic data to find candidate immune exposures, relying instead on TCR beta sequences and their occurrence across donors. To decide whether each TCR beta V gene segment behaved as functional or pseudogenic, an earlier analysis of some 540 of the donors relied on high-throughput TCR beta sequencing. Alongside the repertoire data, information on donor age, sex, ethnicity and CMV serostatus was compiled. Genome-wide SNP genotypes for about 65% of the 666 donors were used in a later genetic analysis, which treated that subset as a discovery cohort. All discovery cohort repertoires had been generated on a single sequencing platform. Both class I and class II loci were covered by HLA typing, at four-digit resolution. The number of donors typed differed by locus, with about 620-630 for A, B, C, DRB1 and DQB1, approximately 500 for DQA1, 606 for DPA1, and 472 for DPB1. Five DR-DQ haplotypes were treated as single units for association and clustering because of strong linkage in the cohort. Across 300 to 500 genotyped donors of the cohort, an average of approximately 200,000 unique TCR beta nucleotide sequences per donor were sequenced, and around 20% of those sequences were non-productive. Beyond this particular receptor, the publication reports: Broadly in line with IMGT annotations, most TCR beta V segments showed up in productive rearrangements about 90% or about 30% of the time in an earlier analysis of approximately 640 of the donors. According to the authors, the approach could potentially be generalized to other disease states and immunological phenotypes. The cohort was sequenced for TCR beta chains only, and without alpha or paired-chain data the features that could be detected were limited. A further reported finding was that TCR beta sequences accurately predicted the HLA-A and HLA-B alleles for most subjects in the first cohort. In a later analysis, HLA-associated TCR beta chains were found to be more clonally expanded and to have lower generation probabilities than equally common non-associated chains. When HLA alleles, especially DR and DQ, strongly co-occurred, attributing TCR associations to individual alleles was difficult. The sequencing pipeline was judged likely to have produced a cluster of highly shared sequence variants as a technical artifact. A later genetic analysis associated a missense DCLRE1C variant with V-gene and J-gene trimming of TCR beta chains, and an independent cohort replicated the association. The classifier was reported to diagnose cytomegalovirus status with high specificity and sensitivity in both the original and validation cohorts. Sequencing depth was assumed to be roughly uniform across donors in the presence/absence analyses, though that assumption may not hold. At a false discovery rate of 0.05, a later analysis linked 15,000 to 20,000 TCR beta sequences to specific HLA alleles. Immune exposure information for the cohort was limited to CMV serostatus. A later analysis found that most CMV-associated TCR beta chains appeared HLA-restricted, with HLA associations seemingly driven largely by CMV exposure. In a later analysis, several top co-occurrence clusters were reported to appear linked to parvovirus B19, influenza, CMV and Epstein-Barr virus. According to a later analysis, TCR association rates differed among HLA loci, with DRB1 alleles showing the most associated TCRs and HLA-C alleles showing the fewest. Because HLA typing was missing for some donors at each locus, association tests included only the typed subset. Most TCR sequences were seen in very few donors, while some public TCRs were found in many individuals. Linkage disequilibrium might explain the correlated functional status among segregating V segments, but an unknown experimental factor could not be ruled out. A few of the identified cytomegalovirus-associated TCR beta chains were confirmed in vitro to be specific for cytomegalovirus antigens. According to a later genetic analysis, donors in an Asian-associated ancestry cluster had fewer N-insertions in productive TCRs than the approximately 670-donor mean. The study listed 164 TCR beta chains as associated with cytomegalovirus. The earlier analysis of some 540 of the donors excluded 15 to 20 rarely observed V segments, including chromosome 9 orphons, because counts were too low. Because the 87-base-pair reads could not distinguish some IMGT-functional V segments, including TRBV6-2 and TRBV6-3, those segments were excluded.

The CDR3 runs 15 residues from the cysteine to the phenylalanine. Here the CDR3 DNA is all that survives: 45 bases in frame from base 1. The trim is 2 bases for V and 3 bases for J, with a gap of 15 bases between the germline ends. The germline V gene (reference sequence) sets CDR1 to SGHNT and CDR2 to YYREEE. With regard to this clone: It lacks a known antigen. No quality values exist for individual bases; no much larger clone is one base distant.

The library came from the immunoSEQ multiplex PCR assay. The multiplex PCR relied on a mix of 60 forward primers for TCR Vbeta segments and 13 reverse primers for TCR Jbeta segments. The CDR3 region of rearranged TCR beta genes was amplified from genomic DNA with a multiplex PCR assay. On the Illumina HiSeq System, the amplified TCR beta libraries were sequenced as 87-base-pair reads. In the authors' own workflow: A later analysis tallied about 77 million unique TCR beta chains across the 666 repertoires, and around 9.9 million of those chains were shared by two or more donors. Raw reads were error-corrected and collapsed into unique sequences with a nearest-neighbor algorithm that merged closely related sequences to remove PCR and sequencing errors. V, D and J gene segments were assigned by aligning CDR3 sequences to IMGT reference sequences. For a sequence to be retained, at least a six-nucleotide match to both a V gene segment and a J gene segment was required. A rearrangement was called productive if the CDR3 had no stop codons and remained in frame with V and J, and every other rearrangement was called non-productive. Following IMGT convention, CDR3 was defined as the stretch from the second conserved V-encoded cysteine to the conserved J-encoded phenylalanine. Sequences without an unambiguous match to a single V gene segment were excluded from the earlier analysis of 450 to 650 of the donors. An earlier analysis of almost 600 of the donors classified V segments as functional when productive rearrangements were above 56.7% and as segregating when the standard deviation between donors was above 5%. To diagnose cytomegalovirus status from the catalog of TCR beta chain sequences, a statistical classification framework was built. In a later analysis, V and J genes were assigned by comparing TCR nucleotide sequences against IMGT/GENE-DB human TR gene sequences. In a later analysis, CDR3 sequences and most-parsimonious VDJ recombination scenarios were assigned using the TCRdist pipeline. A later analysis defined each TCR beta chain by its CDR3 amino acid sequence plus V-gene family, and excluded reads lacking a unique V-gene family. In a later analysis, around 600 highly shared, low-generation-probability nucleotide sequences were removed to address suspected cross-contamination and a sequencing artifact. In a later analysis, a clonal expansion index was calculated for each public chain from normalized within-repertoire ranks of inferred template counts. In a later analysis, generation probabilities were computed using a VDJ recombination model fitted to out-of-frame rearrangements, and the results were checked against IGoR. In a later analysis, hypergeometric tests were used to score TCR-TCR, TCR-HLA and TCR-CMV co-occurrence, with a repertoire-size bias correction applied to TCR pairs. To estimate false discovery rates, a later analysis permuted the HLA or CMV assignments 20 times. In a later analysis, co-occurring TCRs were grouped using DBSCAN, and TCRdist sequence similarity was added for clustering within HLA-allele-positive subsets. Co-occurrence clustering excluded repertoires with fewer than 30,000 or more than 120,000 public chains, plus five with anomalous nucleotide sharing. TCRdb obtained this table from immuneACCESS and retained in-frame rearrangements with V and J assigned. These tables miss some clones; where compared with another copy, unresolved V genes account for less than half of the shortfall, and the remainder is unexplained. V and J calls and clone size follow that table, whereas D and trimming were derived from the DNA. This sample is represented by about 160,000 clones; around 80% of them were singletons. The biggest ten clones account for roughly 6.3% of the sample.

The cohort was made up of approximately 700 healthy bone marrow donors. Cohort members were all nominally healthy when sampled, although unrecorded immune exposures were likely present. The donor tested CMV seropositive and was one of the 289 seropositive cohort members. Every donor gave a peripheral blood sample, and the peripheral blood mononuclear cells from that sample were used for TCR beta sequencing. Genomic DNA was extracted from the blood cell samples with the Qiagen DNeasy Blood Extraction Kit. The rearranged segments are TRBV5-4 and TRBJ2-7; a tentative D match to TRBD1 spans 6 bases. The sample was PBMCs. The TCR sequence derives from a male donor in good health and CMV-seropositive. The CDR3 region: CASSFRGHGYYEQYF. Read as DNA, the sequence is TGTGCCAGCAGCTTTAGGGGACACGGTTACTACGAGCAGTACTTC.